The TCR beta chain described here comes from a study of T cell changes during pregnancy in multiple sclerosis. The germline V and J ends were trimmed by 8 bases and 2 bases, with 13 bases remaining between them. The CDR3 contains 14 residues. Germline V gene sequence: CDR1 SNHLY, CDR2 FYNNEI. Some clones are missing from TCRdb's copy, which holds only in-frame ones; the method was immunoSEQ multiplex PCR. Here the sample spans around 31,000 clones, 85% to 95% being singletons. The V gene is TRBV2, the J gene TRBJ2-1; no reliable D call. The specimen comprised CD4+ T cells from peripheral blood mononuclear cells, sampled in the second trimester of pregnancy. The TCR sequence derives from a female donor with multiple sclerosis, enrolled in a pregnancy study. This chain's CDR3 is CASGETVAYNEQFF. In nucleotides, the CDR3 is TGTGCCAGCGGAGAGACGGTTGCCTACAATGAGCAGTTCTTC.